This T cell receptor beta chain was sequenced in a study of control samples from healthy donors and cancer patients (dated by TCRdb to 2018 to 2020). As for this clone: Its antigen has not been determined. Base qualities are missing; no much larger clone stands one base away.

Library prep was done by the immunoSEQ multiplex PCR assay. Held by TCRdb, this immuneACCESS table contains in-frame sequences only and omits some clones. Under half of the omission traces to an unresolved V gene where checked; the cause of the rest is unknown. For this sample there are approximately 60,000 clones; 75% to 85% appear just once. The ten largest account for roughly 6% of the sample. Reading from cysteine to phenylalanine, the CDR3 counts 15 amino acids. CDR3 DNA is the only sequence kept; it has 45 bases, read in frame from the first base. The germline V gene (reference sequence) gives CDR1 as LGHDT and CDR2 as YNNKEL. The junction shows trimming of 4 bases on V and 4 bases on J, plus 13 bases between the germline ends.

The chain employs TRBV3-1 (or the pseudogene TRBV3-2) and TRBJ2-2; the D gene may be TRBD1 or TRBD2, since each aligns over 5 bases. Input material: blood. The clonotype originates from a man aged 35-49 years in good health. The CDR3 reads as follows: CASSLRDVATGELFF. The nucleotide sequence is TGTGCCAGCAGCCTCCGGGACGTCGCCACCGGGGAGCTGTTTTTT.